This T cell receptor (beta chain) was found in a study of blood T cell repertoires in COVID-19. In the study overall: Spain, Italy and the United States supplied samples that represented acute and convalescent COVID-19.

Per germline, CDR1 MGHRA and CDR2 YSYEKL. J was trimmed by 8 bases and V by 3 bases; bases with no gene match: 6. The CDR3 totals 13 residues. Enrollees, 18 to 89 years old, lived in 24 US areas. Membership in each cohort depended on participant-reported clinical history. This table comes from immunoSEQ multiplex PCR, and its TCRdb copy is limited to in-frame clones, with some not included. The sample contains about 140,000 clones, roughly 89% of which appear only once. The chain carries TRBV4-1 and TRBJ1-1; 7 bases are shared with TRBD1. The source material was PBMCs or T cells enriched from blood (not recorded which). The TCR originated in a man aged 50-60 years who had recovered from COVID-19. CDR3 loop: CASSHDRAMEAFF. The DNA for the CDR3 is TGCGCCAGCAGCCACGACAGGGCCATGGAAGCTTTCTTT.